The 25 T cell receptor beta chains presented below share a single source sample, sequenced in a study of blood T cells in healthy people across ages. PCR was performed a second time for about 6 to 11 cycles using a sample-barcoded 5' primer and a J-beta primer mix. A single record per CDR3 protein comes from TCRdb applying MiXCR to the 5' RACE reads. The repertoire holds hundreds of thousands of distinct CDR3 sequences, with approximately 53% as singletons. The specimen sequenced was blood. These receptors all come from a man aged 35 to 55 in good health.

The chain employs TRBV20-1 and TRBJ2-3; 12 nucleotides match TRBD2. Germline V gene sequence: CDR1 DFQATT, CDR2 SNEGSKA (reference sequence). CDR3 size: 14 residues. The CDR3 DNA reads as TGCTTCCCTGGACTAGCGGGGACGGGAGATACGCAGTATTTT. Its protein is CFPGLAGTGDTQYF.

This chain connects TRBV2 to TRBJ2-3; D not resolved. Trimming left V 6 bases short and J 14 bases short, with 15 bases between. Germline CDR1 and CDR2: SNHLY and FYNNEI. CDR3 size: 11 residues. Here the CDR3 reads CASRLGPDAYF. The DNA of the CDR3 is TGTGCCAGCAGGCTCGGACCCGACGCGTATTTT. The entire variable domain, with the rest obtained from reference TRBV2 and TRBJ2-3, is as follows: EPEVTQTPSHQVTQMGQEVILRCVPISNHLYFYWYRQILGQKVEFLVSFYNNEISEKSEIFDDQFSVERPDGSNFTLKIRSTKLEDSAMYFCASRLGPDAYFGPGTRLTVL.

The chain's CDR3 is CASIGGVGQNYEQYF. The CDR3 coding sequence is TGTGCCAGCATTGGGGGGGTGGGACAAAACTACGAGCAGTACTTC. This chain links TRBV2 with TRBJ2-4; possibly TRBD2 for D (7 bases). The J call is uncertain, as TRBJ2-7 better fits the DNA end. The CDR3 is made up of 15 amino acids. Germline CDR1 is SNHLY and CDR2 is FYNNEI.

This chain joins TRBV5-6 and TRBJ2-1; D is perhaps TRBD1 (6 bases). The CDR3 consists of 14 residues. Germline V gives CDR1 SGHDT, CDR2 YYEEEE. Trimming left V 2 bases short and J 9 bases short, with 15 bases between. Here the CDR3 reads CASSFGGAGTEQFF. The CDR3 bases are TGTGCCAGCAGCTTTGGGGGCGCTGGGACTGAGCAGTTCTTC.

This clonotype was counted between two and nine times. The gene calls are TRBV28 and TRBJ2-7; D is possibly TRBD1 (6 bases). Germline CDR1 reads MDHEN; CDR2 reads SYDVKM. The CDR3 has 13 residues. The germline V and J ends were trimmed by 5 bases and 6 bases, with 14 bases remaining between them. In nucleotides, the CDR3 is TGTGCCAGCAGTGTGGTTAGGGGGTCCGAGCAGTACTTC. This encodes CASSVVRGSEQYF.

There are a few counts of this clonotype. The chain links TRBV5-1 to TRBJ2-3; D remains ambiguous. The germline V gene has CDR1 SGHRS and CDR2 YFSETQ. The CDR3 runs to 15 residues. V lost 0 bases to trimming and J lost 1 base, with 9 bases between them. CDR3 sequence: CASSLAPWGTDTQYF. In DNA, the CDR3 is TGCGCCAGCAGCTTGGCCCCATGGGGCACAGATACGCAGTATTTT.

The gene calls are TRBV7-9 and TRBJ2-3; 7 bases agree with TRBD1. Germline V gene sequence: CDR1 SEHNR, CDR2 FQNEAQ (reference sequence). The CDR3 has 15 amino acids. V was pared by 5 bases and J by 2 bases, with 7 bases of the junction left unmatched. DNA of the CDR3: TGTGCCAGCAGCCCCGGACAGGAGTACACAGATACGCAGTATTTT. This codes for CASSPGQEYTDTQYF. Based on the CDR3 plus reference TRBV7-9 and TRBJ2-3, the full variable domain is DTGVSQNPRHKITKRGQNVTFRCDPISEHNRLYWYRQTLGQGPEFLTYFQNEAQLEKSRLLSDRFSAERPKGSFSTLEIQRTEQGDSAMYLCASSPGQEYTDTQYFGPGTRLTVL.

This sequence joins TRBV3-1 and TRBJ2-6, with no clear D. Germline V gives CDR1 LGHDT, CDR2 YNNKEL (reference sequence). Trimming cost V 7 bases and J 2 bases, with 12 bases left between them. The CDR3 covers 15 residues. In nucleotides, the CDR3 is TGTGCCAGCACAGCGTCGGTTGCTGGGGCCAACGTCCTGACTTTC. Protein: CASTASVAGANVLTF.

This clonotype was seen repeatedly, ten times or more. The V and J genes are TRBV29-1 and TRBJ2-5; either TRBD1 or TRBD2 may supply D (5 bases each). The CDR3 covers 12 residues. Per germline, CDR1 SQVTM and CDR2 ANQGSEA. Deletions cut 4 bases from V and 2 bases from J, with 8 bases between. The CDR3 here is CSVAWGQETQYF. In DNA, the CDR3 is TGCAGCGTTGCTTGGGGGCAAGAGACCCAGTACTTC.

This rearrangement joins TRBV3-1 to TRBJ2-2; 7 bases fit TRBD1. There are 15 residues in the CDR3. Germline loops: CDR1 LGHDT, CDR2 YNNKEL (reference sequence). The ends lost 1 base at V and 4 bases at J; junction bases unmatched: 3. CDR3: CASSQGQGLTGELFF. CDR3 DNA sequence: TGTGCCAGCAGCCAAGGACAGGGTCTCACCGGGGAGCTGTTTTTT.

This clonotype was counted only a few times. The V gene is TRBV20-1, the J gene TRBJ2-1; D might be TRBD1 (5 bases). Per germline, CDR1 DFQATT and CDR2 SNEGSKA (reference sequence). This CDR3 is 14 amino acids long. Between the trimmed V and J ends, which lost 0 bases and 14 bases, there was a span of 20 bases. The CDR3 here is CSARERSTDISEFF. CDR3 coding DNA: TGCAGTGCTAGAGAGCGGTCGACGGACATTTCGGAGTTCTTC.

The chain couples TRBV29-1 to TRBJ1-2, with a possible D match to TRBD1 (5 bases). The V and J ends lost 1 base and 0 bases respectively, with 15 bases between them. This CDR3 is 16 amino acids long. Germline lookup yields CDR1 SQVTM and CDR2 ANQGSEA. The CDR3 nucleotides are TGCAGCGTTGAAGGGGGGGGTCGCAACTCTAACTATGGCTACACCTTC. This encodes CSVEGGGRNSNYGYTF.

The chain is built from TRBV21-1 and TRBJ1-4; whether TRBD1, the table's D call, matches the DNA was not checked. TRBV21-1 is designated a pseudogene. This CDR3 comprises 15 residues. The CDR3 DNA sequence: TGTGCCAGCAGCAAAGGAGGGGGACTCTGTGAAAAACTGTTTTTT. This sequence encodes CASSKGGGLCEKLFF.

This clonotype came up a few times. The V call is TRBV4-1, the J call TRBJ2-7; D is uncertain. The CDR3 is 17 amino acids. Germline V lookup: CDR1 MGHRA, CDR2 YSYEKL. Trimming pared 0 bases from V and 7 bases from J, leaving 22 bases between. This chain's CDR3 is CASSQELTGYSYNEQYF. CDR3 nucleotide sequence: TGCGCCAGCAGCCAAGAATTAACCGGGTACTCCTACAATGAGCAGTACTTC.

This clonotype was counted between two and nine times. The chain is built from TRBV20-1 and TRBJ1-2, with 7 bases lining up with TRBD1. Germline loops: CDR1 DFQATT, CDR2 SNEGSKA (reference sequence). This CDR3 spans 15 amino acids. V gave up 0 bases and J gave up 8 bases; unmatched junction bases: 12. CDR3 residues: CSARDGSETGRGYTF. CDR3 sequence (DNA): TGCAGTGCTAGAGATGGGAGCGAGACAGGGCGGGGCTACACCTTC.

V usage is TRBV3-1 and J usage is TRBJ2-3; TRBD2 aligns across 15 bases. The CDR3 runs 18 residues. Unmatched junction bases numbered 10, after V lost 4 bases and J lost 5 bases. Germline CDR1 LGHDT, CDR2 YNNKEL (reference sequence). The CDR3 DNA sequence: TGTGCCAGCAGCCCGGGACTAGCGGGGGGCCGGGAAGGAGATACGCAGTATTTT. Its protein is CASSPGLAGGREGDTQYF.

This clonotype was recorded a few times. The CDR3 DNA follows: TGTGCCAGCCGCCTTGCAGGGCAGAATCAGCCCCAGCATTTT. This translates into CASRLAGQNQPQHF. The chain employs TRBV12-3 or TRBV12-4 and TRBJ1-5; D might be TRBD1 (5 bases). V was clipped by 8 bases and J by 4 bases, with 15 bases between them. CDR3 length: 14 amino acids.

V usage is TRBV6-2 or TRBV6-3 and J usage is TRBJ1-1; D is unclear. The germline V gene has CDR1 MNHEY and CDR2 SVGEGT. V dropped 5 bases and J dropped 9 bases, with 16 bases sitting between them. The CDR3 spans 13 residues. As DNA, the CDR3 is TGTGCCAGCAGTCCTAACCACGAACCGAAAGCTTTCTTT. It is translated as CASSPNHEPKAFF.

This clonotype was seen only once. Compared with germline, one end of the junction differs, possibly owing to a read error. V usage is TRBV6-6 and J usage is TRBJ1-6, with no clear D. Germline V CDR1 and CDR2: MNHNY, SVGAGI (reference sequence). CDR3 length equals 12 residues. This CDR3 is CASAHEGSPPHF. The CDR3 nucleotides are TGTGCCAGCGCTCATGAGGGTTCACCCCCCCACTTT.

This clonotype was observed once. The chain uses TRBV20-1 and TRBJ1-5; the D gene is possibly TRBD1 (5 bases). Deletions cut 0 bases from V and 0 bases from J, with 18 bases between. This CDR3 region has 18 residues. Germline CDR1 DFQATT, CDR2 SNEGSKA (reference sequence). CDR3 bases: TGCAGTGCTAGAGATTCGACAGCAGTACGGTATAGCAATCAGCCCCAGCATTTT. Translating gives CSARDSTAVRYSNQPQHF.

This chain connects TRBV6-2 or TRBV6-3 to TRBJ2-7; 7 bases line up with TRBD1. V was clipped by 7 bases and J by 5 bases; unmatched bases: 8. Germline V gene lookup returns CDR1 MNHEY and CDR2 SVGEGT. The CDR3 consists of 13 residues. In DNA form, the CDR3 reads TGTGCCAGCATTAAGACAGGGTCCGACGAGCAGTACTTC. It yields the protein CASIKTGSDEQYF.

The V and J genes are TRBV20-1 and TRBJ1-1; D remains unclear. The germline V gene encodes CDR1 DFQATT and CDR2 SNEGSKA (reference sequence). V was shortened by 1 base and J by 1 base, with 7 bases between the two germline ends. There are 13 residues in the CDR3. The CDR3, as DNA: TGCAGTGCTAGAGGTCCGAAGAACACTGAAGCTTTCTTT. This translates into CSARGPKNTEAFF.

The chain carries TRBV7-3 and TRBJ2-1, with 8 bases fitting TRBD2. Trimming removed 4 bases from V and 7 bases from J; junction bases left unmatched: 15. CDR3 length equals 17 residues. Germline lookup yields CDR1 SGHTA and CDR2 FQGTGA. The CDR3 loop is CASSSREGSIVGNEQFF. The CDR3 DNA reads TGTGCCAGCAGCTCCCGGGAGGGTTCGATAGTGGGAAATGAGCAGTTCTTC.

The gene calls are TRBV4-3 and TRBJ1-2; a possible D gene is TRBD1 (5 bases). The CDR3 loop spans 15 amino acids. Per germline, CDR1 LGHNA and CDR2 YSLEER. The ends were cut back, 4 bases at V and 2 bases at J, with 14 bases in the middle. This CDR3 reads CASSPSPGGNYGYTF. In DNA, the CDR3 is TGCGCCAGCAGCCCCTCGCCCGGGGGAAACTATGGCTACACCTTC.

The rearrangement uses TRBV7-9 and TRBJ2-1, with D perhaps matching TRBD2 (6 bases). Trimming pared 5 bases from V and 6 bases from J, leaving 11 bases between. Germline lookup yields CDR1 SEHNR and CDR2 FQNEAQ (reference sequence). The CDR3 covers 13 residues. CDR3 amino acids: CASSPFSGNEQFF. The CDR3 DNA is TGTGCCAGCAGCCCCTTTAGCGGCAATGAGCAGTTCTTC.